The following is a TCR beta chain sequence with its context. Antigen unknown. CDR3 length: 17 residues. CDR1 is LNHNV, CDR2 YYDKDF, per germline (reference sequence). With V trimmed by 1 base and J by 0 bases, 7 bases remained unmatched. The deep-level immunoSEQ assay was used. Sequencing was performed with immunoSEQ multiplex PCR; in TCRdb, only in-frame clones are kept and a portion is missing. Of approximately 460,000 clones listed, 60% to 80% were seen once; the top ten hold about 12%. This entry belongs to a study of shared clonotypes between healthy human individuals. Study results and limitations: It was only blood that was sampled, and tissue repertoires likely differ.

The donors were adults (healthy and HIV-negative) with no recent acute infections or vaccinations. Everyone who donated was a Caucasian adult who lived in Nashville, Tennessee. This TCR came from a woman aged 40 to 49 in good health. Some clones in this sample may be carry-over from other donors' samples. Sequencing was carried out using PBMCs. The chain links TRBV15 to TRBJ2-3; 7 bases line up with TRBD2. In DNA form, the CDR3 reads TGTGCCACCAGCAGAGTCCCTCGGGAGGCTAGCACAGATACGCAGTATTTT. Protein product: CATSRVPREASTDTQYF.